This TCR beta chain was identified in a study of CD8+ T cells in alopecia areata. The treatment here: oral pan-JAK inhibitor, 5-10 mg twice daily. Peripheral blood and lesional scalp punch biopsies were taken from alopecia areata patients. Using a FACSAria, the CD4+ and CD8+ T cells were sorted from the PBMCs. Study-wide results and caveats: On tofacitinib, scalp and blood still held many of the expanded lesional clones. Expanded CD8+ clones among the top 100, and scalp clonality, were significantly decreased by tofacitinib.

Reverse transcribed after extraction, RNA yielded cDNA as the sequencing template. Produced via immunoSEQ multiplex PCR; TCRdb's table is partial and in-frame only. The sample lists some 150,000 clones, roughly four fifths occurring once. Concerning this clone itself: Its antigen is currently unknown.

This sequence was found in a human donor with alopecia areata. The input for sequencing was CD8+ T cells sorted from blood, taken at week 4, from a patient treated with tofacitinib.

DNA for the CDR3: TGCGCCAGCAGCAGGACTAGCGGGGGGGCGGTCACCGGGGAGCTGTTTTTT. It encodes CASSRTSGGAVTGELFF. This chain uses TRBV4-1 with TRBJ2-2, with TRBD2 matching over 15 bases. With V trimmed by 5 bases and J by 4 bases, 5 bases remained unmatched. Germline V gives CDR1 MGHRA, CDR2 YSYEKL. This CDR3 region has 17 residues.